The rows below give T cell receptor beta chains drawn from one sample of a study of blood T cell repertoires in COVID-19. Only in-frame clones appear in the TCRdb table, and some are missing; sequencing was by immunoSEQ multiplex PCR. The data contain approximately 260,000 clones, 75% to 90% of them singletons. The sample consisted of peripheral blood. The receptors were sampled from a human donor in a cohort sampled during active COVID-19. Both conserved end residues are part of each CDR3. Each record gives: CDR3 DNA, CDR3 protein, D gene, clone size, J gene, V gene. A D gene is named only where the DNA matches it firmly. A clone size is listed for some rows: how often the clone was seen (once, few, many), or a class if it is expanded.

DNA: TGCGCCAGCAGCCGGACAGAACCGGGACTAAGCACAGATACGCAGTATTTT; CDR3: CASSRTEPGLSTDTQYF; D: .; size: .; J: TRBJ2-3; V: TRBV4-1
DNA: TGTGCCAGCAGCCTCACAGGGGGTTGGGGTCAGCCCCAGCATTTT; CDR3: CASSLTGGWGQPQHF; D: TRBD1; size: .; J: TRBJ1-5; V: TRBV5-6
DNA: TGTGCCAGCAGTTTAGACAGGGGGCGAGAAAAACTGTTTTTT; CDR3: CASSLDRGREKLFF; D: TRBD1; size: .; J: TRBJ1-4; V: TRBV28
DNA: TGTGCCAGCTCACCAGTGGGGACAGCGAGGCCCGATGAGTTCTTC; CDR3: CASSPVGTARPDEFF; D: TRBD1; size: .; J: TRBJ2-1; V: TRBV18
DNA: TGTGCCAGCAGCCCGATTGGGGCGGGAGACTCCTACAATGAGCAGTTCTTC; CDR3: CASSPIGAGDSYNEQFF; D: TRBD2; size: .; J: TRBJ2-1; V: TRBV7-3
DNA: TGTGCCATCCTTTCAGGGTCGACCGGGGAGCTGTTTTTT; CDR3: CAILSGSTGELFF; D: .; size: .; J: TRBJ2-2; V: TRBV10-3
DNA: TGTGCCAGTAGGATTGCCCCAATCGACAGGGGGGTCGGAAGTAATTCACCCCTCCACTTT; CDR3: CASRIAPIDRGVGSNSPLHF; D: TRBD1; size: .; J: TRBJ1-6; V: TRBV19
DNA: TGCGCCAGCACGCTAACGTGGCGGGACGGGTACGAGCAGTACTTC; CDR3: CASTLTWRDGYEQYF; D: .; size: .; J: TRBJ2-7; V: TRBV4-1
DNA: TGTGCCAGCAGCTTGGAACCGGGAGCCAAAAACATTCAGTACTTC; CDR3: CASSLEPGAKNIQYF; D: .; size: .; J: TRBJ2-4; V: TRBV5-4
DNA: TGTGCCAGCAGTTGGACAGGAATGAACACTGAAGCTTTCTTT; CDR3: CASSWTGMNTEAFF; D: TRBD1; size: once; J: TRBJ1-1; V: TRBV28
DNA: TGTGCCAGCAGCTTAGGGGTAGGGGATTGGACCGGGGAGCTGTTTTTT; CDR3: CASSLGVGDWTGELFF; D: .; size: .; J: TRBJ2-2; V: TRBV7-8
DNA: TGTGCCAGCAGCTTGGTAGGAGGGGGCGGGAATGAGCAGTTCTTC; CDR3: CASSLVGGGGNEQFF; D: .; size: .; J: TRBJ2-1; V: TRBV5-4
DNA: TGCGCCAGCCTGACAGGGTCCTACGAGCAGTACTTC; CDR3: CASLTGSYEQYF; D: TRBD1; size: .; J: TRBJ2-7; V: TRBV10-2
DNA: TGTGCCAGTAGTATTGAGCAGGGGGAACCTTTCTTT; CDR3: CASSIEQGEPFF; D: TRBD1; size: .; J: TRBJ1-1; V: TRBV19
DNA: TGTGCCAGCAGCTCTACACTAGCGGGGGGTCGCAATGAGCAGTTCTTC; CDR3: CASSSTLAGGRNEQFF; D: TRBD2; size: .; J: TRBJ2-1; V: TRBV7-2
DNA: TGTGCCAGCAGCAACACAGGGATCGGGAACTATGGCTACACCTTC; CDR3: CASSNTGIGNYGYTF; D: .; size: .; J: TRBJ1-2; V: TRBV5-5
DNA: TGTGCCAGTAGGGGACTAGCGGGGGAAGAAAACATTCAGTACTTC; CDR3: CASRGLAGEENIQYF; D: TRBD2; size: .; J: TRBJ2-4; V: TRBV19
DNA: TGTGCCAGCAGCCAAGAGTCCAGGGGGCGCCGCACAGATACGCAGTATTTT; CDR3: CASSQESRGRRTDTQYF; D: TRBD1; size: .; J: TRBJ2-3; V: TRBV14
DNA: TGTGCTAGCAGCCCACAGGGGTTTTCCTACAATGAGCAGTTCTTC; CDR3: CASSPQGFSYNEQFF; D: TRBD1; size: once; J: TRBJ2-1; V: TRBV7-7
DNA: TGTGCCAGCAGCGTAATGCCCGACAGGTCCTCCGAGCAGTACTTC; CDR3: CASSVMPDRSSEQYF; D: .; size: .; J: TRBJ2-7; V: TRBV9
DNA: TGCGCCAGCAGCCTGCAGGCAGGAAGCACAGATACGCAGTATTTT; CDR3: CASSLQAGSTDTQYF; D: .; size: .; J: TRBJ2-3; V: TRBV5-1
DNA: TGTGCCAGCAGCCCCTCCCATGAGCAGTTCTTC; CDR3: CASSPSHEQFF; D: .; size: .; J: TRBJ2-1; V: TRBV7-8
DNA: TGCGCCAGCAGCTTGGCGCCGGGAGTTACCTACAATGAGCAGTTCTTC; CDR3: CASSLAPGVTYNEQFF; D: .; size: .; J: TRBJ2-1; V: TRBV5-1
DNA: TGTGCCATCGGCCGGGGGGCGTACACTGAAGCTTTCTTT; CDR3: CAIGRGAYTEAFF; D: .; size: .; J: TRBJ1-1; V: TRBV10-3
DNA: TGTGCCAGCAGCCATGAGAGGACAGGGATTGGGGAGACCCAGTACTTC; CDR3: CASSHERTGIGETQYF; D: TRBD1; size: .; J: TRBJ2-5; V: TRBV11-1
DNA: TGTGCCAGTAGTATGAGAGGCGGGGCCAACGTCCTGACTTTC; CDR3: CASSMRGGANVLTF; D: .; size: few; J: TRBJ2-6; V: TRBV19
DNA: TGTGCCAGCAAAAGCGGGAGGGAAAACAATGAGCAGTTCTTC; CDR3: CASKSGRENNEQFF; D: TRBD2; size: .; J: TRBJ2-1; V: TRBV2